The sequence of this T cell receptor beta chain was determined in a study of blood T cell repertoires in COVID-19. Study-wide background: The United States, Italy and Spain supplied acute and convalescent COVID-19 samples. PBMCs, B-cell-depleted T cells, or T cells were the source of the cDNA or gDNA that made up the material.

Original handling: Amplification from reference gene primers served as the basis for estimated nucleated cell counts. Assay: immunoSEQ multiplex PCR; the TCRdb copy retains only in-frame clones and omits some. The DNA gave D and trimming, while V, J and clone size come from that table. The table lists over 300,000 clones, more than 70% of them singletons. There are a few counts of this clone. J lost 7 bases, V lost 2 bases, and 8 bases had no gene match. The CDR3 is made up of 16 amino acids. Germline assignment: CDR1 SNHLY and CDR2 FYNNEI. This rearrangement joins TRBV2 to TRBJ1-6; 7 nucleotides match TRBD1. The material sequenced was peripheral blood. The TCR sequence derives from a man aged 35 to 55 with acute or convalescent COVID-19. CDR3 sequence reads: CASSEKGGAENSPLHF. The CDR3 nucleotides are TGTGCCAGCAGTGAAAAAGGGGGCGCGGAGAATTCACCCCTCCACTTT.